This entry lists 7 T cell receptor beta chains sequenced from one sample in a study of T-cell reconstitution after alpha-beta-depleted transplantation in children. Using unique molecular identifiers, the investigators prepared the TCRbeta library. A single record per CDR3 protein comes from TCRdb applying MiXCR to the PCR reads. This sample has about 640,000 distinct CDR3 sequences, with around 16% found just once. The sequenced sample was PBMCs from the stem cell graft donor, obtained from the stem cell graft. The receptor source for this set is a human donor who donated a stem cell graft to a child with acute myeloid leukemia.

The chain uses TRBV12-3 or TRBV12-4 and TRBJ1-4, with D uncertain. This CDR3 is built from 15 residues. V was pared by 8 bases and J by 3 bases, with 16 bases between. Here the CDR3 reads CASRLGRMANEKLFF. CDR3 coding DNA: TGTGCCAGCCGACTAGGCCGTATGGCTAATGAAAAACTGTTTTTT.

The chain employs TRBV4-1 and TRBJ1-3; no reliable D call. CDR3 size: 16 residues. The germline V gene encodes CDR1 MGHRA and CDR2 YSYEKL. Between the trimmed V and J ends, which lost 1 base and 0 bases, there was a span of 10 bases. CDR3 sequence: CASSQGFGPSGNTIYF. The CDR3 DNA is TGCGCCAGCAGCCAAGGATTTGGGCCCTCTGGAAACACCATATATTTT.

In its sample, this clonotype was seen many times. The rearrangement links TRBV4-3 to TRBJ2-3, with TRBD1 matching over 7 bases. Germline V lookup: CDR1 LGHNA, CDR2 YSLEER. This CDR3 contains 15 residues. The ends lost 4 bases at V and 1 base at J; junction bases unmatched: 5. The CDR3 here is CASSPGQLGTDTQYF. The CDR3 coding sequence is TGCGCCAGCAGCCCGGGACAGCTCGGCACAGATACGCAGTATTTT.

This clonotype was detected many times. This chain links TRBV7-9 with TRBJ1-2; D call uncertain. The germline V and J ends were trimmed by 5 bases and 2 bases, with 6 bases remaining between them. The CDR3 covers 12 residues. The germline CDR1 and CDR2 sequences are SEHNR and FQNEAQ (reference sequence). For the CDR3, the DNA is TGTGCCAGCAGCCATGGAAACTATGGCTACACCTTC. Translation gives CASSHGNYGYTF.

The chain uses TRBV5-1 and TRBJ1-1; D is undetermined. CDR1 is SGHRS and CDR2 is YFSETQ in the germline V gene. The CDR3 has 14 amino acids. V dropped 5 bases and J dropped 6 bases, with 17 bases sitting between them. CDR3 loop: CASSRVEGRPEAFF. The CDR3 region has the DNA TGCGCCAGCAGTCGAGTTGAGGGTCGGCCTGAAGCTTTCTTT.

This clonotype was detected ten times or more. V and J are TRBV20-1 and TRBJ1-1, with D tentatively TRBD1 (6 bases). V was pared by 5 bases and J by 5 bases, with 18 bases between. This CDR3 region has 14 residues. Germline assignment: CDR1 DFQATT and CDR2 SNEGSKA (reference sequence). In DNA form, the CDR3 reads TGCAGTGCTCGACTGGGGGCCGGGAGGACTGAAGCTTTCTTT. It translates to CSARLGAGRTEAFF.

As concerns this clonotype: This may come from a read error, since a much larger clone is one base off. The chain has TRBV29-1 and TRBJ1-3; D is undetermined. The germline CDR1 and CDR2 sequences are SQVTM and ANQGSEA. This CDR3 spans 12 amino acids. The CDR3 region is CSASDSGHTIYF. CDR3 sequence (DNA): TGCAGCGCCTCGGACTCTGGACACACCATATATTTT.